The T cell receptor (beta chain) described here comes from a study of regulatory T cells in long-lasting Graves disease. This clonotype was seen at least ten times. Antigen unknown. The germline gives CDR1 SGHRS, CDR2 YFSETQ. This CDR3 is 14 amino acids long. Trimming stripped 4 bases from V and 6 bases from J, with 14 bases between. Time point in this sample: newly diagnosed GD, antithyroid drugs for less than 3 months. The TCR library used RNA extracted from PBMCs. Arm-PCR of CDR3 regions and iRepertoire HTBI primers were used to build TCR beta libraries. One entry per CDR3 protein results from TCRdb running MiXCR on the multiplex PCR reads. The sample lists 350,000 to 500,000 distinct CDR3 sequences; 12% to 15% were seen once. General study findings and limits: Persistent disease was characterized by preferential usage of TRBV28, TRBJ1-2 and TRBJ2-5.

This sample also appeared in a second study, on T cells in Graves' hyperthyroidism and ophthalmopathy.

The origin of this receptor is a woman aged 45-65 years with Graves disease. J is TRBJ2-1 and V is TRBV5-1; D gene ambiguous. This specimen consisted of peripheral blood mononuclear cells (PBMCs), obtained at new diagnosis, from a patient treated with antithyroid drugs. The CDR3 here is CASSARLGINEQFF. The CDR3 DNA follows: TGCGCCAGCAGCGCCCGGTTGGGGATCAATGAGCAGTTCTTC.